Below, 19 T cell receptor beta chains from the same sample are listed, as sequenced in a study of cytomegalovirus exposure and HLA in healthy donors. Use of 60 Vbeta and 13 Jbeta primers characterized the PCR. TCRdb's table, derived via immunoSEQ multiplex PCR, lists solely in-frame clones and lacks some. This table has some 150,000 clones, around three quarters appearing once. What was sequenced was PBMCs. Receptors originate from a woman aged 45-59 years in good health and CMV-seronegative.

Details on this clone: The junction shows a germline mismatch at one end, possibly a read error. The chain joins TRBV7-9 to TRBJ2-7; 8 positions match TRBD1. Germline V gene lookup returns CDR1 SEHNR and CDR2 FQNEAQ (reference sequence). The CDR3 sequence is 14 residues long. The CDR3 nucleotides read TGTTCCAGCAGCTCGGACAGGGATGTGAACGAGCAGTACTTC. It is translated as CSSSSDRDVNEQYF.

The sample holds a few counts of this clone. V usage is TRBV7-2 and J usage is TRBJ1-2; 9 bases match TRBD1. V lost 4 bases and J lost 6; bases outside the gene matches: 3. The CDR3 consists of 13 residues. The germline V gene has CDR1 SGHTA and CDR2 FQGNSA. The CDR3 DNA reads as TGTGCCAGCAGCTCCCGGGACAGGGATGGCTACACCTTC. Its protein is CASSSRDRDGYTF.

The chain joins TRBV7-9 to TRBJ1-1; tentatively, D is TRBD1 (5 bases). This CDR3 is 16 amino acids long. V was cut by 5 bases and J by 1 base, with 17 bases left in between. Germline V lookup: CDR1 SEHNR, CDR2 FQNEAQ (reference sequence). The DNA for the CDR3 is TGTGCCAGCAGCCCCCGGGGGGGAAGGGAGAACACTGAAGCTTTCTTT. Its translation: CASSPRGGRENTEAFF.

In this sample, this clone turned up once. This chain joins TRBV27 and TRBJ2-6; 8 nucleotides align to TRBD1. The CDR3 is 17 residues long. Germline assignment: CDR1 MNHEY and CDR2 SMNVEV (reference sequence). J lost 2 bases, V lost 6 bases, and 9 bases had no gene match. DNA for the CDR3: TGTGCCAGCAGCCCGTACAGACAGGGGACTGGGGCCAACGTCCTGACTTTC. Residues: CASSPYRQGTGANVLTF.

This rearrangement joins TRBV5-1 to TRBJ2-5; a weak D match, TRBD1 (6 bases). With 0 bases removed from V and 1 base from J, the gap between germline ends came to 7 bases. CDR3 length: 14 residues. Germline V CDR1 and CDR2: SGHRS, YFSETQ. The CDR3 loop is CASSLVGGQETQYF. The CDR3 region has the DNA TGCGCCAGCAGCTTGGTAGGGGGCCAAGAGACCCAGTACTTC.

The chain joins TRBV13 to TRBJ2-5; D perhaps matches TRBD1 (6 bases). V dropped 5 bases and J dropped 1 base, with 14 bases sitting between them. The germline V gene encodes CDR1 PRHDT and CDR2 FYEKMQ (reference sequence). The CDR3 runs 15 residues. CDR3 sequence (DNA): TGTGCCAGCAGCCACTCGACAGGAACCCAAGAGACCCAGTACTTC. This translates into CASSHSTGTQETQYF.

This clone was picked up one time. At one end, the junction sequence differs from germline, possibly due to a read error. V gene TRBV7-2 combines with J gene TRBJ1-6; D is unresolved. Germline V gives CDR1 SGHTA, CDR2 FQGNSA. The CDR3 sequence is 14 residues long. CDR3 in amino acids: CASNAYSYNSPLHF. The CDR3, as DNA: TGTGCCAGCAACGCTTACTCCTATAATTCCCCCCTCCACTTT. Full variable domain (missing parts from reference TRBV7-2 and TRBJ1-6): GAGVSQSPSNKVTEKGKDVELRCDPISGHTALYWYRQSLGQGLEFLIYFQGNSAPDKSGLPSDRFSAERTGGSVSTLTIQRTQQEDSAVYLCASNAYSYNSPLHFGNGTRLTVT.

A few counts support this clone. The chain employs TRBV4-2 and TRBJ1-5, with a tentative D call TRBD1 (5 bases). V lost 1 base and J lost 7, with 17 bases in between. CDR1 and CDR2 (germline): LGHNA, YNFKEQ. This CDR3 spans 16 amino acids. DNA of the CDR3: TGTGCCAGCAGCCAAGTTGGGGCCGGGAGCGGCCAGCCCCAGCATTTT. Residues: CASSQVGAGSGQPQHF.

The chain recombines TRBV28 with TRBJ2-2; a weak D match, TRBD2 (5 bases). CDR1 is MDHEN and CDR2 is SYDVKM in the germline V gene. The length of the CDR3 is 12 residues. V shed 5 bases and J shed 8 bases, with 9 bases lying between them. CDR3 sequence: CASSRGLGELFF. Written as DNA, the CDR3 is TGTGCCAGCAGTCGGGGATTGGGGGAGCTGTTTTTT.

The chain uses TRBV28 and TRBJ2-2; TRBD2 aligns across 10 bases. J gave up 7 bases and V 6 bases, and 8 bases lay outside the gene matches. Germline CDR1 is MDHEN and CDR2 is SYDVKM. The CDR3 extends over 15 amino acids. CDR3 residues: CASRTVRLAGGELFF. The CDR3 DNA reads as TGTGCCAGCAGGACAGTGAGACTAGCGGGCGGGGAGCTGTTTTTT.

This chain links TRBV10-3 with TRBJ2-2, with 9 bases lining up with TRBD1. With 8 bases clipped from V and 7 bases from J, the junction kept 11 bases outside the gene matches. The CDR3 spans 15 residues. Germline assignment: CDR1 ENHRY and CDR2 SYGVKD. CDR3 DNA sequence: TGTGCCATCTCCTCGGGACAGGGCTTTGGCGGGGAGCTGTTTTTT. The encoded protein is CAISSGQGFGGELFF.

The rearrangement joins TRBV12-5 to TRBJ2-1; tentative D call: TRBD2 (5 bases). V shed 2 bases and J shed 5 bases, with 16 bases lying between them. The germline gives CDR1 LGHNT, CDR2 FRNRAP. The CDR3 loop spans 16 amino acids. As DNA, the CDR3 is TGTGCTAGTGGTTTGCATCCCGGCAAGAGGGACAATGAGCAGTTCTTC. It specifies CASGLHPGKRDNEQFF.

This chain uses TRBV19 with TRBJ2-2, with TRBD2 identical over 7 bases. The germline V gene has CDR1 LNHDA and CDR2 SQIVND (reference sequence). The CDR3 consists of 14 residues. J was trimmed by 4 bases and V by 6 bases; bases with no gene match: 5. The CDR3 loop reads CASRTGLTTGELFF. CDR3 bases: TGTGCCAGTAGGACGGGACTAACCACCGGGGAGCTGTTTTTT.

The chain combines TRBV9 with TRBJ2-5; 11 bases fit TRBD2. CDR3 length equals 14 residues. The junction had 1 base not matched to a gene; V was cut back by 3 bases and J by 3 bases. The germline CDR1 and CDR2 sequences are SGDLS and YYNGEE. The CDR3 region is CASSEGLAEETQYF. The CDR3 region has the DNA TGTGCCAGCAGCGAGGGACTAGCGGAAGAGACCCAGTACTTC. The whole variable domain, filled in from reference TRBV9 and TRBJ2-5, reads DSGVTQTPKHLITATGQRVTLRCSPRSGDLSVYWYQQSLDQGLQFLIQYYNGEERAKGNILERFSAQQFPDLHSELNLSSLELGDSALYFCASSEGLAEETQYFGPGTRLLVL.

V and J are TRBV7-2 and TRBJ1-2; D ambiguous. Germline CDR1 and CDR2: SGHTA and FQGNSA. CDR3 size: 15 residues. Trimming left V 1 base short and J 1 base short, with 10 bases between. The CDR3 DNA sequence: TGTGCCAGCAGCTTAGGGCACCAGAATAACTATGGCTACACCTTC. Translating it yields CASSLGHQNNYGYTF.

The rearrangement joins TRBV18 to TRBJ2-7, with D perhaps matching TRBD1 (5 bases). Trimming stripped 3 bases from V and 3 bases from J, with 12 bases between. Germline CDR1 reads KGHSH; CDR2 reads LQKENI. This CDR3 is 14 amino acids long. CDR3 sequence: CASSPRRASYEQYF. The CDR3 DNA sequence: TGTGCCAGCTCACCTCGCAGGGCAAGCTACGAGCAGTACTTC.

The chain carries TRBV25-1 and TRBJ1-1; 9 positions match TRBD1. The CDR3 covers 17 residues. Trimming at V came to 5 bases and at J to 4 bases, leaving 14 bases not matched to a gene. Germline assignment: CDR1 MGHDK and CDR2 SYGVNS. The CDR3 reads CASSPPGTGIRGTEAFF. The CDR3 DNA sequence: TGTGCCAGCAGTCCACCCGGGACAGGGATCCGAGGCACTGAAGCTTTCTTT.

The chain couples TRBV29-1 to TRBJ1-5, with 12 nucleotides matching TRBD1. V lost 6 bases, J lost 3 bases, and 9 bases stayed unmatched. This CDR3 is 16 amino acids long. CDR1 SQVTM and CDR2 ANQGSEA come from the germline V gene. CDR3 sequence (DNA): TGCAGCGTGACTTTTAGGGACAGGGGGCTCAATCAGCCCCAGCATTTT. The encoded protein is CSVTFRDRGLNQPQHF.

V and J are TRBV7-2 and TRBJ2-5; 11 bases fit TRBD1. V dropped 8 bases and J dropped 5; count of bases not matched to a gene: 7. This CDR3 has 14 residues. The germline V gene has CDR1 SGHTA and CDR2 FQGNSA. The chain's CDR3 is CASGTGTGGETQYF. CDR3 coding DNA: TGTGCCAGCGGCACTGGGACAGGGGGGGAGACCCAGTACTTC. Filled out from reference TRBV7-2 and TRBJ2-5, the complete variable domain reads GAGVSQSPSNKVTEKGKDVELRCDPISGHTALYWYRQSLGQGLEFLIYFQGNSAPDKSGLPSDRFSAERTGGSVSTLTIQRTQQEDSAVYLCASGTGTGGETQYFGPGTRLLVL.